This T cell receptor beta chain is drawn from a study of human T cells and chemical hapten exposure (dated by TCRdb to the early 2020s). Background for the entire study: For sensitization, 2% DPC in acetone was applied to a 2 cm by 2 cm area of upper inner arm skin. In alopecia patients, the study followed how the peripheral blood TCR repertoire changed in vivo over primary and secondary sensitization to diphenylcyclopropenone (DPC), a hapten. Throughout the roughly 24-week study period, patients were also given weekly therapeutic DPC doses on the scalp. Patch tests used Finn chambers with 0.01% DPC on the upper back, scored after 6 days by International Contact Dermatitis Research Group standards. The mostly female patient cohort included alopecia areata with under or over 50% scalp involvement, alopecia totalis and alopecia universalis. Blood samples were taken from patients before sensitization (week 0) and at 2, 6 and about 24 weeks after DPC sensitization. Blood for TCR sequencing was provided by twenty-nine alopecia patients at one to four time points (pre-sensitization, 2, 6 and 24 weeks). Libraries were pooled for sequencing, and per-sample TCR yields varied mainly because of small differences in library volumes within the pool. Paper-wide results and their limitations: Significantly more large CDR3 similarity clusters were formed by expanded TCRs than by pre-sensitization or healthy control sets, consistent with antigen-driven responses. No change with DPC sensitization was found in the number of TCRs above 1 in 1000 frequency, and no evidence of global repertoire structure alterations was found. All patients had alopecia, a presumed autoimmune disease, so their immune response might differ from that of healthy individuals. Repeated subsampling changed both the strength of the expansion versus patch-test correlation and the threshold at which the correlation became significant. Patch test score was positively correlated with the number of PT1 expanded TCRs, with significance at thresholds 8, 16 and 32 but not at 4.

In the paper's terms, the time point label means: pre-sensitization, week 0. Reading the label with the study, this specimen's treatment or condition is: therapeutic diphenylcyclopropenone sensitization with weekly scalp DPC. At every patch-test visit, the blood draw took place before the patch test was put on. Patients were eligible if aged 18 to 70, diagnosed with alopecia and judged suitable for DPC therapy, and pregnant patients were excluded. Unfractionated whole blood was collected in Tempus Blood RNA tubes, and total RNA was extracted from that blood. This clonotype was seen many times. This clone's antigen is unknown. No clone much larger than this one lies a single base away; base qualities are absent. The library was generated by RACE. The sequencing machine was a NextSeq 500. During library preparation, unique molecular identifiers were attached to individual cDNA molecules so that TCRs could be counted in a quantitative, reproducible way. From each blood RNA sample, both TCR alpha and TCR beta chains were sequenced. Per the original workflow: A median of about 87,000 TCRs per sample was observed, with a range of roughly 20,000 to 750,000. The Decombinator software suite was used to annotate the V, J and CDR3 of the TCR reads. To make PS versus PT1 abundance plots, every sample was subsampled to the same number of TCRs (28,000). TCRs were defined as expanded if absent before sensitization and observed at least eight times at the 2-week time point. In-frame beta chains were kept once TCRdb had trimmed the public reads at Q25 with fastp and called clones with MiXCR. Merged by CDR3 protein, the rows form single entries marked with the most common genes and DNA. These V and J calls rely on TCRdb rather than the paper's analysis. The sample yields over 35,000 distinct CDR3 sequences; about 11% were counted once. The ten largest clones capture approximately 6.2% of the sample.

The sequencing here drew on whole blood, taken in connection with sensitization to the hapten diphenylcyclopropenone (DPC). This receptor was taken from a young man with alopecia areata. Some clones in this sample may be carry-over from other donors' samples.

CDR3 reads: CASSERAGLGAFF. The bases are TGTGCCAGCAGTGAAAGGGCGGGACTTGGAGCTTTCTTT. The chain uses TRBV2 and TRBJ1-1; 5 matching bases give a weak D call of TRBD1. The CDR1 and CDR2 encoded by the germline V gene are SNHLY and FYNNEI. Between the V and J ends, shortened by 2 bases and 10 bases respectively, the junction contains 14 bases. The CDR3 spans 13 residues, from the cysteine through the phenylalanine. The entry retains the CDR3 DNA only, 39 bases that are in frame from base 1.